This T cell receptor beta chain was sequenced for a study of human T cells and chemical hapten exposure. About the research overall: From small differences in pooled library volume came most of the variation in per-sample TCR yields.

As to this clonotype: The target antigen is unknown.

Study outcomes and limitations: TCRs at high frequency, those above 1 in 1000, did not change with DPC sensitization.

Before extraction, the whole blood was not fractionated, and total RNA was taken from it. CDR3 size: 14 residues. The trim removed 5 bases at V and 4 bases at J, leaving 8 bases unmatched. CDR1 and CDR2 (germline): SGHRS, YFSETQ. TCRdb reanalysed the 5' RACE reads using MiXCR and keeps one entry per CDR3 protein. The data contain approximately 150,000 distinct CDR3 sequences, 3.5% to 5% of them singletons. This sequence was found in a female donor in good health. This chain links TRBV5-1 with TRBJ1-2; 7 bases align to TRBD1. CDR3 DNA: TGCGCCAGCAGTCGGGACAGAAGAGTCTATGGCTACACCTTC. Its protein is CASSRDRRVYGYTF.